These 2 T cell receptor beta chains share one sample of origin, sequenced in a study of Ad26.COV2.S vaccination and SARS-CoV-2 variants. Some clones are missing from TCRdb's copy, which holds only in-frame ones; the method was immunoSEQ multiplex PCR. Altogether around 450,000 clones are present, around 91% being singletons, with the ten largest covering under 4.5%. Treatment denoted: roughly 20 received Ad26.COV2.S at low or high dose, single or two shots; several received placebo; per-sample allocation not given. Samples were taken on day 63 after the first vaccine or placebo injection. The source was peripheral blood, collected in a trial of Ad26.COV2.S vaccine versus placebo. All receptors derive from a person aged 18-65 years who received the Ad26.COV2.S COVID-19 vaccine or a placebo.

V usage is TRBV6-2 or TRBV6-3 and J usage is TRBJ2-2; TRBD1 is a possible D gene (6 bases). This CDR3 has 13 residues. Germline lookup yields CDR1 MNHEY and CDR2 SVGEGT. Deletions cut 6 bases from V and 7 bases from J, with 12 bases between. CDR3 region: CASSSQGGGELFF. CDR3 DNA sequence: TGTGCCAGCAGCTCACAGGGTGGCGGGGAGCTGTTTTTT.

The V and J genes are TRBV30 and TRBJ2-7; possibly TRBD1 or TRBD2 for D (7 bases each). Trimming cost V 0 bases and J 7 bases, with 22 bases left between them. In germline, CDR1 is GTSNPN, CDR2 SVGIG (reference sequence). CDR3 length: 16 amino acids. CDR3 sequence: CAWSVPPVRGGREQYF. In DNA, the CDR3 is TGTGCCTGGAGTGTACCCCCGGTCAGGGGGGGTCGGGAGCAGTACTTC.